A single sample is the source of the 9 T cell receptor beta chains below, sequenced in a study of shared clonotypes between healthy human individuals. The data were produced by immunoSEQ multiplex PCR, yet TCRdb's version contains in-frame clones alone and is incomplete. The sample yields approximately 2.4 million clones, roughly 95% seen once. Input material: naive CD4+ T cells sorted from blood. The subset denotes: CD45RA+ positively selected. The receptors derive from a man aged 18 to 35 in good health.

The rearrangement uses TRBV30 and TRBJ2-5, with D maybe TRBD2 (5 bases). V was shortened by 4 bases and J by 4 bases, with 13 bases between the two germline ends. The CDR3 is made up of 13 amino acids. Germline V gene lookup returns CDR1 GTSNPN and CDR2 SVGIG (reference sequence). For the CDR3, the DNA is TGTGCCTGGAACTTAGGACTGGTAGAGACCCAGTACTTC. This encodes CAWNLGLVETQYF. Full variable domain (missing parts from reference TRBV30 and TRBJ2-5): SQTIHQWPATLVQPVGSPLSLECTVEGTSNPNLYWYRQAAGRGLQLLFYSVGIGQISSEVPQNLSASRPQDRQFILSSKKLLLSDSGFYLCAWNLGLVETQYFGPGTRLLVL.

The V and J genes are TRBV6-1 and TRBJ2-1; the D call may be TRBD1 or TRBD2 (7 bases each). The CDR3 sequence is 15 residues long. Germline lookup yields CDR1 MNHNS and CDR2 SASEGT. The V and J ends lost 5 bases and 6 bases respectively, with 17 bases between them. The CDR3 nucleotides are TGTGCCAGCAGTCAAGGGAGGGGGCGCGGCAATGAGCAGTTCTTC. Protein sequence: CASSQGRGRGNEQFF.

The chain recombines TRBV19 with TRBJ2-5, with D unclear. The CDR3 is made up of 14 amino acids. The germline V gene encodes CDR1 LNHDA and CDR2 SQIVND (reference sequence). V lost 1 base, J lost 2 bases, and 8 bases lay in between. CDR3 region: CASSIASAQETQYF. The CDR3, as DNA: TGTGCCAGTAGTATAGCCAGCGCACAAGAGACCCAGTACTTC.

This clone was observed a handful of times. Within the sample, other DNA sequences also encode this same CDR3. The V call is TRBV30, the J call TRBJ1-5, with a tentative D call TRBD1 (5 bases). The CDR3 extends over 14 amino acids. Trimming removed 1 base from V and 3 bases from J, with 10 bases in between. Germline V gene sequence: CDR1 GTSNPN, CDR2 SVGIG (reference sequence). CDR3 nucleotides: TGTGCCTGGAGTGCCGGGGCCCCCAATCAGCCCCAGCATTTT. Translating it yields CAWSAGAPNQPQHF.

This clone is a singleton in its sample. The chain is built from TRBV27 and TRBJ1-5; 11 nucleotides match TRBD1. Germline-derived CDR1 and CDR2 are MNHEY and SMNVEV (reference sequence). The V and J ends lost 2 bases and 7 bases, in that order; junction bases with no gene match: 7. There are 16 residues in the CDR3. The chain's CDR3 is CASSLRGDRGTQPQHF. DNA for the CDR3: TGTGCCAGCAGTTTAAGGGGGGACAGGGGGACGCAGCCCCAGCATTTT.

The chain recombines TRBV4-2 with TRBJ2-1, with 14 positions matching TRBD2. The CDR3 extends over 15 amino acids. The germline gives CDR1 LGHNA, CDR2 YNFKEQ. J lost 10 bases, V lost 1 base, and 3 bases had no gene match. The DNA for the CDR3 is TGTGCCAGCAGCCAAGCTTGGACTAGCGGGGGGGAGCAGTTCTTC. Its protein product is CASSQAWTSGGEQFF.

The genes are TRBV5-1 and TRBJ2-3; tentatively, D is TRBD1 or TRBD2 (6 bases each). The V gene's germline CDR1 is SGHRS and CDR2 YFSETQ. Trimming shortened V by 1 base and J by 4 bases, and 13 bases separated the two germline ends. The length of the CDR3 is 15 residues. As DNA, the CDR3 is TGCGCCAGCAGCTTGAGGGGGAGGAACCCAGATACGCAGTATTTT. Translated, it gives CASSLRGRNPDTQYF.

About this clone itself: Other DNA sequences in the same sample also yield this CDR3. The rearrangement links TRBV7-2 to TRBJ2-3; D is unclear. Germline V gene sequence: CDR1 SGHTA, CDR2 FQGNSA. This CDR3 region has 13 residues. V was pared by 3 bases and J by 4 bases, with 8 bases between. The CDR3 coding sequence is TGTGCCAGCAGCTTGGTACCGGCAGATACGCAGTATTTT. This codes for CASSLVPADTQYF.

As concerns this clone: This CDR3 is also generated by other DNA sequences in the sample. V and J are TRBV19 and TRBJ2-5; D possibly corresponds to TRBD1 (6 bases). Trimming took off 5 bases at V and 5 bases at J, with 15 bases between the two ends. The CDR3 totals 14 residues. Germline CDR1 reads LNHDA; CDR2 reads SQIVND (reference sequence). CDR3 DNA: TGTGCCAGTAGTGGCAGGGGCTCTCAGGAGACCCAGTACTTC. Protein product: CASSGRGSQETQYF.